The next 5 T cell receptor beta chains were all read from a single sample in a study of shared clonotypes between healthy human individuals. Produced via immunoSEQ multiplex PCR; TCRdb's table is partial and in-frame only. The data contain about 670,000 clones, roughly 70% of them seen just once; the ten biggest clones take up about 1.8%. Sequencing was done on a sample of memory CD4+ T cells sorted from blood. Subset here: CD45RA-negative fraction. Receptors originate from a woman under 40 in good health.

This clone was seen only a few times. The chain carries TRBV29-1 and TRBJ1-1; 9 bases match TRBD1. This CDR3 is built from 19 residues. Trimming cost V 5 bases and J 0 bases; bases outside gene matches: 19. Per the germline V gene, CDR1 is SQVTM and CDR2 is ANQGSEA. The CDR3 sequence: CSVIDDRGLIGGMNTEAFF. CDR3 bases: TGCAGCGTTATAGATGACAGGGGGTTAATTGGAGGGATGAACACTGAAGCTTTCTTT.

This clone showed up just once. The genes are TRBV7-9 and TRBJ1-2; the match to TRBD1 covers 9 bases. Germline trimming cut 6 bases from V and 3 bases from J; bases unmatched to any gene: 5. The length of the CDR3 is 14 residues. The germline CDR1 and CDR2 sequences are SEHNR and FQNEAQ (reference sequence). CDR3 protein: CASSPGQGHYGYTF. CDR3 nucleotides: TGTGCCAGCAGTCCGGGACAGGGACACTATGGCTACACCTTC.

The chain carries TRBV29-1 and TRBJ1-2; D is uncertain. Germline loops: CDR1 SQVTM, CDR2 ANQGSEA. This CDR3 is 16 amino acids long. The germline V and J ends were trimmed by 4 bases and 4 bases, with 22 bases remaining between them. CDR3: CSVGRPGPQWVYGYTF. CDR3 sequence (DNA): TGCAGCGTTGGCAGGCCAGGCCCCCAATGGGTCTATGGCTACACCTTC. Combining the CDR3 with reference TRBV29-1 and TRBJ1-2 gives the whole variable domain SAVISQKPSRDICQRGTSLTIQCQVDSQVTMMFWYRQQPGQSLTLIATANQGSEATYESGFVIDKFPISRPNLTFSTLTVSNMSPEDSSIYLCSVGRPGPQWVYGYTFGSGTRLTVV.

The CDR3 region has the DNA TGTGCCAGCAGGAACCTGGACAAGAACACCGGGGAGCTGTTTTTT. Translating gives CASRNLDKNTGELFF. The rearrangement joins TRBV11-2 to TRBJ2-2; tentative D call: TRBD1 (5 bases). The CDR3 totals 15 residues. Germline CDR1 reads SGHAT; CDR2 reads FQNNGV. V lost 6 bases and J lost 1, with 12 bases in between. The variable domain in full, with the rest retrieved from reference TRBV11-2 and TRBJ2-2, is EAGVAQSPRYKIIEKRQSVAFWCNPISGHATLYWYQQILGQGPKLLIQFQNNGVVDDSQLPKDRFSAERLKGVDSTLKIQPAKLEDSAVYLCASRNLDKNTGELFFGEGSRLTVL.

CDR3 DNA: TGTGCCAGCACCCGACCCGGGGCAGGGGAGACCCAGTACTTC. Residues: CASTRPGAGETQYF. The chain employs TRBV28 and TRBJ2-5; D may be TRBD1 or TRBD2 (5 bases each). The CDR3 is 14 amino acids. Germline CDR1 MDHEN, CDR2 SYDVKM. V was pared by 7 bases and J by 5 bases, with 17 bases between.